This T cell receptor beta chain was captured by sequencing in a study of identical twins' blood T cells. Overall study: Roughly 12 libraries, six alpha and six beta, gave some 48 million reads.

This CDR3 contains 12 residues. Germline V lookup: CDR1 MDHEN, CDR2 SYDVKM. V lost 5 bases, J lost 5 bases, and 6 bases lay in between. MiXCR, run by TCRdb on the 5' RACE reads, gives a single entry per CDR3 protein. The data show about 370,000 distinct CDR3 sequences, about 28% seen once. Comment on this clonotype: The antigen remains undetermined.

Study-level points and caveats: Twin similarity might stem from environmental factors, not only genetics.

The rearrangement uses TRBV28 and TRBJ1-4; no clear D. Sequenced: PBMCs. The sequence was obtained from a woman aged 18-55 years in good health. The DNA for the CDR3 is TGTGCCAGCAGTGTACTAAATGAAAAACTGTTTTTT. The encoded protein is CASSVLNEKLFF.